Included here is one T cell receptor (beta chain) sequence, with context. The record originates from a study of blood T cell repertoires in COVID-19. Per germline, CDR1 SGHRS and CDR2 YFSETQ. Trimming cost V 4 bases and J 1 base; bases outside gene matches: 13. The CDR3 is 19 amino acids. How the authors handled the data: Reference gene primer amplification in the assay estimated nucleated cell counts. TCRdb's copy holds only in-frame clones and misses some; the assay was immunoSEQ multiplex PCR. V and J calls and clone size are as listed in that table; D and trimming were resolved from the DNA. The data hold 150,000 to 200,000 clones, with 80% to 90% observed a single time.

The TCR sequence derives from a man between 60 and 75 years old with acute or convalescent COVID-19. The chain employs TRBV5-1 and TRBJ2-1; 11 nucleotides align to TRBD2. Sequencing was done on a sample of peripheral blood. As DNA, the CDR3 is TGCGCCAGCAGCGGTCTAGCGGGAGGAAGCCTCAAATCCTACAATGAGCAGTTCTTC. It encodes CASSGLAGGSLKSYNEQFF.